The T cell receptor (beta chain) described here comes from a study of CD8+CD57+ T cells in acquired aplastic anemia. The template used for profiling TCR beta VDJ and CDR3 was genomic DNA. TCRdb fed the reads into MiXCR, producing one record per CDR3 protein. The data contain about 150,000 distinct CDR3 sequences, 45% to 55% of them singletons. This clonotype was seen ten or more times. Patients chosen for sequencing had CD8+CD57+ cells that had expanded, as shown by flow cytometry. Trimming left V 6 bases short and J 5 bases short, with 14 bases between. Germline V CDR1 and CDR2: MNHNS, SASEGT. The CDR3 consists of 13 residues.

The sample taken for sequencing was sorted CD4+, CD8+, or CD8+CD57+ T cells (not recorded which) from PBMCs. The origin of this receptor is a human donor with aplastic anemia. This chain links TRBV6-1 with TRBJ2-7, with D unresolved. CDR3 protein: CASRADPVHEQYF. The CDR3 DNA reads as TGTGCCAGCAGAGCCGACCCGGTCCACGAGCAGTACTTC.